A selection of T cell receptor beta chains follows, all from one sample in a study of cytomegalovirus exposure and HLA in healthy donors. Only in-frame clones appear in the TCRdb table, and some are missing; sequencing was by immunoSEQ multiplex PCR. The table lists over 150,000 clones, around 80% of them singletons, with approximately 2% in the top ten. Sequencing was carried out using PBMCs. The source is a middle-aged man in good health and CMV-seronegative. CDR3s include the opening cysteine and the closing phenylalanine or tryptophan. Each record gives: V gene, clone size, D gene, J gene, CDR3 protein, CDR3 DNA. The D gene is left open where the match is weak. Only part of the rows carry a size: once, few, many, or a class if the clone is expanded.

v_call: TRBV11-2; clone_size: NA; d_call: NA; j_call: TRBJ2-3; cdr3_aa: CASSRRLGGGTQYF; cdr3_nt: TGTGCCAGCAGCCGACGCCTAGGAGGAGGTACGCAGTATTTT
v_call: TRBV18; clone_size: NA; d_call: TRBD2; j_call: TRBJ2-7; cdr3_aa: CASSPAAGNYEQYF; cdr3_nt: TGTGCCAGCTCACCGGCAGCGGGGAACTATGAGCAGTACTTC
v_call: TRBV28; clone_size: few; d_call: NA; j_call: TRBJ1-2; cdr3_aa: CASSSSPLNYGYTF; cdr3_nt: TGTGCCAGCAGTTCCTCCCCTCTTAACTATGGCTACACCTTC
v_call: TRBV11-2; clone_size: NA; d_call: TRBD1; j_call: TRBJ2-2; cdr3_aa: CASSFTGGAVTGELFF; cdr3_nt: TGTGCCAGCAGTTTTACAGGGGGCGCGGTCACCGGGGAGCTGTTTTTT
v_call: TRBV27; clone_size: few; d_call: NA; j_call: TRBJ2-1; cdr3_aa: CASSLGGGSPYNEQFF; cdr3_nt: TGTGCCAGCAGCCTTGGGGGCGGGAGTCCCTACAATGAGCAGTTCTTC
v_call: TRBV6-1; clone_size: few; d_call: NA; j_call: TRBJ2-5; cdr3_aa: CASKIAGQYQETQYF; cdr3_nt: TGTGCCAGCAAAATAGCGGGACAGTACCAAGAGACCCAGTACTTC
v_call: TRBV11-2; clone_size: NA; d_call: TRBD2; j_call: TRBJ2-7; cdr3_aa: CASSLAGLVVYEQYF; cdr3_nt: TGTGCCAGCAGCTTAGCAGGACTAGTAGTCTACGAGCAGTACTTC
v_call: TRBV6-6; clone_size: NA; d_call: TRBD2; j_call: TRBJ2-7; cdr3_aa: CASQGLAEGREQYF; cdr3_nt: TGTGCCAGCCAAGGACTAGCGGAAGGGCGGGAGCAGTACTTC
v_call: TRBV5-1; clone_size: NA; d_call: TRBD1; j_call: TRBJ2-3; cdr3_aa: CASRKPGQGGGTDTQYF; cdr3_nt: TGCGCCAGCCGAAAGCCGGGACAGGGGGGAGGCACAGATACGCAGTATTTT
v_call: TRBV9; clone_size: NA; d_call: TRBD2; j_call: TRBJ2-3; cdr3_aa: CASSREARDTQYF; cdr3_nt: TGTGCCAGCAGCCGGGAGGCAAGGGATACGCAGTATTTT
v_call: TRBV28; clone_size: NA; d_call: NA; j_call: TRBJ1-1; cdr3_aa: CASSLAGADTEAFF; cdr3_nt: TGTGCCAGCAGTCTCGCAGGGGCGGACACTGAAGCTTTCTTT
v_call: TRBV5-1; clone_size: NA; d_call: NA; j_call: TRBJ1-6; cdr3_aa: CASSLGQVDNSPLHF; cdr3_nt: TGCGCCAGCAGCTTGGGTCAGGTTGATAATTCACCCCTCCACTTT
v_call: TRBV19; clone_size: NA; d_call: TRBD2; j_call: TRBJ2-1; cdr3_aa: CASSIGVLTSGSPLWANEQFF; cdr3_nt: TGTGCCAGTAGTATTGGGGTCTTGACTAGCGGGAGTCCCCTATGGGCTAATGAGCAGTTCTTC
v_call: TRBV7-6; clone_size: NA; d_call: TRBD1; j_call: TRBJ1-1; cdr3_aa: CASSLEQGARGTEAFF; cdr3_nt: TGTGCCAGCAGCTTAGAGCAGGGGGCGCGAGGCACTGAAGCTTTCTTT